What follows is one T cell receptor beta chain and its context. Its specificity is unknown. V was cut by 1 base and J by 0 bases, with 13 bases left in between. This CDR3 region has 16 residues. Germline V gives CDR1 DFQATT, CDR2 SNEGSKA (reference sequence). This sample was included in a study of vaccination and CD4 T cells after COVID-19. Study-wide background: No peptide, an HIV-1 Nef pool, or a CEFX pool was what each control culture received.

Treatment reported: roughly 11-day PBMC culture with coronavirus spike peptide pools or control peptides (ViraFEST assay). ViraFEST used peptide pools to expand antigen-specific T cells and subsequently sequenced their TCRs. Fresh IL-2 medium was used to replace half of the medium on days 3 and 7. Cultured CD4+ T cell DNA underwent sequencing with the Oncomine TCR Beta short-read assay. TCRdb re-called the PCR reads through MiXCR, storing one row per CDR3 protein. Of about 5,200 distinct CDR3 sequences listed, about 32% are singletons. The material sequenced was CD4+ T cells from blood, cultured in vitro, taken after SARS-CoV-2 vaccination. The chain has TRBV20-1 and TRBJ1-5; D gene uncertain. The origin of this receptor is a human donor who had recovered from COVID-19. CDR3 DNA sequence: TGCAGTGCTAGAGTATTAGCAACTGATAGCAATCAGCCCCAGCATTTT. Its translation is CSARVLATDSNQPQHF.